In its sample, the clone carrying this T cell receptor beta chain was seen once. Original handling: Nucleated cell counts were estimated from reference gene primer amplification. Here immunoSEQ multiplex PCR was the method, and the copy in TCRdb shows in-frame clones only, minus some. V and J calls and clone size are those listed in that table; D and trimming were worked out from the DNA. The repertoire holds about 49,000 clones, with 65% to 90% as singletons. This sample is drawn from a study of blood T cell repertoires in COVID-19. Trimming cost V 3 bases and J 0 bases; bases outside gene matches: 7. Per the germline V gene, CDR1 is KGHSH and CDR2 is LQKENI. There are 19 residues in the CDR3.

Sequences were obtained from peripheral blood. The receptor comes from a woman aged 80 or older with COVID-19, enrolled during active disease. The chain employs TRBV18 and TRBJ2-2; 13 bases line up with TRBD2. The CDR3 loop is CASSPRLAGGRANTGELFF. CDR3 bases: TGTGCCAGCTCACCTCGACTAGCGGGAGGACGGGCGAACACCGGGGAGCTGTTTTTT. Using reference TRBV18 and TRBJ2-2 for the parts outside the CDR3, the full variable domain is NAGVMQNPRHLVRRRGQEARLRCSPMKGHSHVYWYRQLPEEGLKFMVYLQKENIIDESGMPKERFSAEFPKEGPSILRIQQVVRGDSAAYFCASSPRLAGGRANTGELFFGEGSRLTVL.